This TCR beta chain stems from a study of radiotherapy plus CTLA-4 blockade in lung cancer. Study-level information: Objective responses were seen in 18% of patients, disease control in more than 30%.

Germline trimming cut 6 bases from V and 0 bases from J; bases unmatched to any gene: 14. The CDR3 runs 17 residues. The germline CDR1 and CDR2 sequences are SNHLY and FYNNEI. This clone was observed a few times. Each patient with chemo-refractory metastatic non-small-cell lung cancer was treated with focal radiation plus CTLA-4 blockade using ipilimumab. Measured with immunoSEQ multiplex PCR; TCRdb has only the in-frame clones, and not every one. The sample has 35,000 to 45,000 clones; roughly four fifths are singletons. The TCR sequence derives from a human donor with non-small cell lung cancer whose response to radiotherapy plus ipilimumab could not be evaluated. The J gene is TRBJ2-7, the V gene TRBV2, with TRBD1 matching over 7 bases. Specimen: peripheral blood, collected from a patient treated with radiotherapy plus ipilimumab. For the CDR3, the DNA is TGTGCCAGCAGCGATGAAAGCCGGGACAGAATCTCCTACGAGCAGTACTTC. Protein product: CASSDESRDRISYEQYF.